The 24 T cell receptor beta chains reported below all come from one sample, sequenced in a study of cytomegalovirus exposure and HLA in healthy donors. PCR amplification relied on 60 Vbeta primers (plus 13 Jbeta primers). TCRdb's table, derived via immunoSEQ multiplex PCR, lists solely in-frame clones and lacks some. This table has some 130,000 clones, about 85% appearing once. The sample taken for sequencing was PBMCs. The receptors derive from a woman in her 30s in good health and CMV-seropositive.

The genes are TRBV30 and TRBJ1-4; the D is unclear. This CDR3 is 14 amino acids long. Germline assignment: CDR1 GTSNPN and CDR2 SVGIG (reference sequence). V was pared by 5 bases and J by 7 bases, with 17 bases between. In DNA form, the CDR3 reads TGTGCCTGGGATCAAGGGAGGGCCGGTGAAAAACTGTTTTTT. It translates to CAWDQGRAGEKLFF.

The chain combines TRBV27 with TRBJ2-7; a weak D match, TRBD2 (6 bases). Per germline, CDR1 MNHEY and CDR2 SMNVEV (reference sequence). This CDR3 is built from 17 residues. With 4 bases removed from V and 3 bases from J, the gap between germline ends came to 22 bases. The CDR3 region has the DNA TGTGCCAGCAGTTCCCCCCAGCCGGGAGAGGGTCGCTACGAGCAGTACTTC. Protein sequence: CASSSPQPGEGRYEQYF.

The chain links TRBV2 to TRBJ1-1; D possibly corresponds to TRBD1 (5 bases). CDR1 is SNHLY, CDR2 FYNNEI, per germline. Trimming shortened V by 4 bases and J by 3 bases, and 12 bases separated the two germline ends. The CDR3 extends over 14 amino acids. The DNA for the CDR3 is TGTGCCAGCAGTGTGGGGCGACACTACACTGAAGCTTTCTTT. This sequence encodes CASSVGRHYTEAFF. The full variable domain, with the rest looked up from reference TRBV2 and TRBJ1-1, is EPEVTQTPSHQVTQMGQEVILRCVPISNHLYFYWYRQILGQKVEFLVSFYNNEISEKSEIFDDQFSVERPDGSNFTLKIRSTKLEDSAMYFCASSVGRHYTEAFFGQGTRLTVV.

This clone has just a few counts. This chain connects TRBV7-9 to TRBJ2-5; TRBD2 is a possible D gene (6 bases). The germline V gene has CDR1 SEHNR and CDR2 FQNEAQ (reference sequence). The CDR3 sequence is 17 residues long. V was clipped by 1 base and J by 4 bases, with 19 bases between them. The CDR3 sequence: CASSLGEERRERETQYF. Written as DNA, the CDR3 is TGTGCCAGCAGCTTAGGGGAGGAGCGGCGGGAACGAGAGACCCAGTACTTC.

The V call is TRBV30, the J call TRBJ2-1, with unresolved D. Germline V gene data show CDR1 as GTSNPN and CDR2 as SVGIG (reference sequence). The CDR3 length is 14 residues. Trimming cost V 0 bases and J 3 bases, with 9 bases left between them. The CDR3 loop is CAWSVSFLYNEQFF. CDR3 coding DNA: TGTGCCTGGAGTGTTTCGTTTCTCTACAATGAGCAGTTCTTC.

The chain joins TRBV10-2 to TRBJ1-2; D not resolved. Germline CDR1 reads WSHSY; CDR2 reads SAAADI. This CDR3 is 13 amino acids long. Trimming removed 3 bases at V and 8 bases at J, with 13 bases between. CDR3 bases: TGCGCCAGCAGTGACGCGGCGGATGTGGGCTACACCTTC. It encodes CASSDAADVGYTF.

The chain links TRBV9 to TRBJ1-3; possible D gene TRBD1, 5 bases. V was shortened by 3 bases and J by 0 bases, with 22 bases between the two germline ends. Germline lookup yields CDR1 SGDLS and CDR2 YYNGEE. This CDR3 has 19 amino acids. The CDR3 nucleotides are TGTGCCAGCAGCGCAATTGACTTTCTTCACAGGTCCTCTGGAAACACCATATATTTT. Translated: CASSAIDFLHRSSGNTIYF.

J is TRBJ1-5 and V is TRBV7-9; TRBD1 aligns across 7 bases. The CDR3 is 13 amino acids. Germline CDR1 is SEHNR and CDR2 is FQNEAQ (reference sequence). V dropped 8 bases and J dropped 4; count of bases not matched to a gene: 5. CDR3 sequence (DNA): TGTGCCAGCGTTGGGGACAGTAATCAGCCCCAGCATTTT. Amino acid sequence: CASVGDSNQPQHF.

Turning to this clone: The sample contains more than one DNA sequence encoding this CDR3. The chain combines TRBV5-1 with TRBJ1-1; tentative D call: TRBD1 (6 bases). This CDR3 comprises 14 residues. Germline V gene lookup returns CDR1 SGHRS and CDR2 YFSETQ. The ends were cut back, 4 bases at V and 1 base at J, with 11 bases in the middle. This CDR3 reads CASSLDRPNTEAFF. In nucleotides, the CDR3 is TGCGCCAGCAGCCTAGACAGGCCGAACACTGAAGCTTTCTTT. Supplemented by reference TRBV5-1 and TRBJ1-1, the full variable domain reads KAGVTQTPRYLIKTRGQQVTLSCSPISGHRSVSWYQQTPGQGLQFLFEYFSETQRNKGNFPGRFSGRQFSNSRSEMNVSTLELGDSALYLCASSLDRPNTEAFFGQGTRLTVV.

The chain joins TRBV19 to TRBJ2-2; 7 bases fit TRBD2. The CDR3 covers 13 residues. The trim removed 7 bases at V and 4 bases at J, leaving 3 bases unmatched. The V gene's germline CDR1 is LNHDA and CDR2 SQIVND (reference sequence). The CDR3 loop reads CASTAGLTGELFF. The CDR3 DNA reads TGTGCCAGTACAGCGGGACTCACCGGGGAGCTGTTTTTT.

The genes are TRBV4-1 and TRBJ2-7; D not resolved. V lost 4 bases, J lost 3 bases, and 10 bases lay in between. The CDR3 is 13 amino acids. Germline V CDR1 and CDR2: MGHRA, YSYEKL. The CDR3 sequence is CASSLEVLYEQYF. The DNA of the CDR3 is TGCGCCAGCAGCCTCGAGGTACTCTACGAGCAGTACTTC.

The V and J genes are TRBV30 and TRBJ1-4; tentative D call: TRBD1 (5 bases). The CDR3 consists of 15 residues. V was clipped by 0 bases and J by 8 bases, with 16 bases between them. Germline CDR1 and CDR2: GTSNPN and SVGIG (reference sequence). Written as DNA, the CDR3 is TGTGCCTGGAGTGTCTCAGTCAGGGAGGGCGAAAAACTGTTTTTT. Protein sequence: CAWSVSVREGEKLFF.

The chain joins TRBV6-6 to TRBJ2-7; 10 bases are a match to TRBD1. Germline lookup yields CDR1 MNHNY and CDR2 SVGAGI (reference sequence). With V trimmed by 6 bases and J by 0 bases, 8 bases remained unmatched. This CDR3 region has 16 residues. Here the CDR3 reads CASSTSDRGGSYEQYF. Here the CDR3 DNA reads TGTGCCAGCAGCACCTCGGACAGGGGGGGCTCCTACGAGCAGTACTTC.

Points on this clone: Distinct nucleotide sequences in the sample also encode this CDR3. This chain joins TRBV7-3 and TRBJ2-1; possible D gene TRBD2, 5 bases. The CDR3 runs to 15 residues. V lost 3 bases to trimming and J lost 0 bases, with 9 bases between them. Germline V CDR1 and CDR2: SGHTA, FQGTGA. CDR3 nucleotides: TGTGCCAGCAGCTTGAGCGGTGGCTCCTACAATGAGCAGTTCTTC. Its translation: CASSLSGGSYNEQFF.

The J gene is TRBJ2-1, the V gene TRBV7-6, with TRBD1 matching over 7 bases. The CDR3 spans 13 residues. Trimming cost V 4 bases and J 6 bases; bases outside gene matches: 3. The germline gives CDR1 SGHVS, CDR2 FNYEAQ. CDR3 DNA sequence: TGTGCCAGCAGCTCCCGGGACAGCAATGAGCAGTTCTTC. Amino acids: CASSSRDSNEQFF.

CDR3 amino acids: CASSPLEGDSPLHF. The CDR3 DNA follows: TGCGCCAGCAGCCCCCTCGAGGGGGATTCACCCCTCCACTTT. J is TRBJ1-6 and V is TRBV4-1; a weak D match, TRBD1 (6 bases). V lost 4 bases and J 8 bases, leaving 12 bases between the germline ends. Germline-derived CDR1 and CDR2 are MGHRA and YSYEKL. The CDR3 length is 14 residues.

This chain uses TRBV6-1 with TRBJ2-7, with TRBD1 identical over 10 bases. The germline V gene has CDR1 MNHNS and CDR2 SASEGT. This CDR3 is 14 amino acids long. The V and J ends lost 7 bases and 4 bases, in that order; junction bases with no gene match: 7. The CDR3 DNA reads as TGTGCCAGCATTCCGGGACAGGGGCTGTACGAGCAGTACTTC. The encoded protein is CASIPGQGLYEQYF.

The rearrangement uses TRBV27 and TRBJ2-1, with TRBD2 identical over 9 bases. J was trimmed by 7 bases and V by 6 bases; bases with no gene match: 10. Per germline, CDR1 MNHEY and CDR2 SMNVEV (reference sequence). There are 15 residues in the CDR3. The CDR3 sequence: CASRGGRGGYNEQFF. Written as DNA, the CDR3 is TGTGCCAGCAGAGGAGGGCGGGGGGGTTATAATGAGCAGTTCTTC.

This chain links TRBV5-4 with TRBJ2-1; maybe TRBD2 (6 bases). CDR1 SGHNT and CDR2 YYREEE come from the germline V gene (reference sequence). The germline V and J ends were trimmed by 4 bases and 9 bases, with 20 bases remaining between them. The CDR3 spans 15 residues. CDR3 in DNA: TGTGCCAGCAGCCTCAAGGGCGGGAAGTATAGTGAGCAGTTCTTC. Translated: CASSLKGGKYSEQFF.

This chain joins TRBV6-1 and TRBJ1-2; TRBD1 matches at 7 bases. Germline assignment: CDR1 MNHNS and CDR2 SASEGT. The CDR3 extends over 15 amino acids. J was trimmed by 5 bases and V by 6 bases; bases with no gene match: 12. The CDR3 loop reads CASSLEAGGWYGYTF. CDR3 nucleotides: TGTGCCAGCAGCCTCGAGGCAGGGGGTTGGTATGGCTACACCTTC.

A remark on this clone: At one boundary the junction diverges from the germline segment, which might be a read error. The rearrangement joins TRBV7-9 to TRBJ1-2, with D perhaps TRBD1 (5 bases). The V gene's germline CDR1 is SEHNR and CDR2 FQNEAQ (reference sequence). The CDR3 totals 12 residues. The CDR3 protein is CSSSPGGIGYTF. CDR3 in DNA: TGTTCCAGCAGCCCCGGGGGGATCGGCTACACCTTC.

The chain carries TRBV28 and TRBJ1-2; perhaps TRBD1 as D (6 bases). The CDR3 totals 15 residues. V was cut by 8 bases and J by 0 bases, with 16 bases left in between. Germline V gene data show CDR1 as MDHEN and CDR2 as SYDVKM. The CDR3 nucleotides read TGTGCCAGCGGTGGACGACAGGCGACTAACTATGGCTACACCTTC. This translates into CASGGRQATNYGYTF.

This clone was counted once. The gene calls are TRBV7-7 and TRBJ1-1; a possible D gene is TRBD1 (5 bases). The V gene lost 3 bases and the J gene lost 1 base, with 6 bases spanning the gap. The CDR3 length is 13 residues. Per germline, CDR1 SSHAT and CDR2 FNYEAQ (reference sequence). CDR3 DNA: TGTGCCAGCAGCTTCAGGGCGAACACTGAAGCTTTCTTT. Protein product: CASSFRANTEAFF.

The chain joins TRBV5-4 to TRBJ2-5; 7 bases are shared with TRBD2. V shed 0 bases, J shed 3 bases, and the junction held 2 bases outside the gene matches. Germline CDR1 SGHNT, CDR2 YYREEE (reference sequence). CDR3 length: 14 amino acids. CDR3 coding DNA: TGTGCCAGCAGCTTGGGGGGGACTAAAGAGACCCAGTACTTC. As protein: CASSLGGTKETQYF. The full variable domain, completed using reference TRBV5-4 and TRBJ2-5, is ETGVTQSPTHLIKTRGQQVTLRCSSQSGHNTVSWYQQALGQGPQFIFQYYREEENGRGNFPPRFSGLQFPNYSSELNVNALELDDSALYLCASSLGGTKETQYFGPGTRLLVL.